One and the same sample provided the 18 T cell receptor beta chains below, sequenced in a study of T cells in Graves' hyperthyroidism and ophthalmopathy. There were TCR beta CDR3 regions amplified from RNA transcripts. Carried out on the TCR CDR3, a first-round RT-PCR used the HTBI primer set. TCRdb used MiXCR to reprocess the multiplex PCR reads, holding one entry per CDR3 protein. The profile covers more than 500,000 distinct CDR3 sequences, with 46% appearing a single time and around 47% taken by the ten largest. The specimen was peripheral blood or thyroid tissue (not recorded which). The receptors derive from an adult woman with Graves' disease, either hyperthyroidism or ophthalmopathy (not recorded which).

The V and J genes are TRBV15 and TRBJ1-5; a possible D gene is TRBD1 (5 bases). V lost 1 base and J lost 7, with 14 bases in between. Germline CDR1 LNHNV, CDR2 YYDKDF (reference sequence). CDR3 size: 15 residues. In DNA, the CDR3 is TGTGCCACCAGCAGAGGAGGGACCTCCGGCCAGCCCCAGCATTTT. Encoded protein: CATSRGGTSGQPQHF.

This clonotype was seen at least ten times. The chain recombines TRBV5-1 with TRBJ2-7; D is possibly TRBD2 (5 bases). Germline V lookup: CDR1 SGHRS, CDR2 YFSETQ. The CDR3 runs 15 residues. The V end was cut by 2 bases, the J end by 9 bases, with 21 bases between. CDR3 DNA sequence: TGCGCCAGCAGCTTATCCGGGATTAGATCTACGATGCAGTACTTC. Protein: CASSLSGIRSTMQYF.

This clonotype was recorded many times. The V call is TRBV7-3, the J call TRBJ2-2; D unresolved. V lost 1 base and J lost 5, with 11 bases in between. CDR3 length equals 15 residues. The germline V gene encodes CDR1 SGHTA and CDR2 FQGTGA. The DNA of the CDR3 is TGTGCCAGCAGCTTAATGGAACAAGCGACCGGGGAGCTGTTTTTT. Encoded protein: CASSLMEQATGELFF.

In this sample, this clonotype turned up a few times. The V gene is TRBV6-5, the J gene TRBJ2-7; 9 bases agree with TRBD2. CDR3 length: 16 amino acids. Unmatched junction bases numbered 5, after V lost 0 bases and J lost 2 bases. Germline CDR1 reads MNHEY; CDR2 reads SVGAGI. CDR3 loop: CASSYSAGGKPYEQYF. The CDR3 region has the DNA TGTGCCAGCAGTTACTCGGCGGGAGGGAAACCCTACGAGCAGTACTTC.

This clonotype showed up just a few times. The V call is TRBV29-1, the J call TRBJ1-1, with 7 nucleotides matching TRBD1. After removal of 8 bases from V and 1 base from J, the junction contained 4 bases not matched to a gene. Germline V gene sequence: CDR1 SQVTM, CDR2 ANQGSEA. The CDR3 is 12 residues long. CDR3 coding DNA: TGCAGCTCCCGACAGGGGAACACTGAAGCTTTCTTT. It yields the protein CSSRQGNTEAFF.

The CDR3 region is CSARDWGTSVYEQYF. CDR3 nucleotide sequence: TGCAGTGCTAGAGATTGGGGGACTAGCGTCTACGAGCAGTACTTC. The chain couples TRBV20-1 to TRBJ2-7; TRBD2 aligns across 10 bases. The CDR3 has 15 residues. Per the germline V gene, CDR1 is DFQATT and CDR2 is SNEGSKA (reference sequence). Trimming at V came to 0 bases and at J to 3 bases, leaving 5 bases not matched to a gene.

This chain connects TRBV13 to TRBJ1-5; weak D call: TRBD1 (5 bases). Germline V lookup: CDR1 PRHDT, CDR2 FYEKMQ (reference sequence). Trimming shortened V by 5 bases and J by 14 bases, and 22 bases separated the two germline ends. This CDR3 region has 14 residues. The CDR3 sequence is CASSPAGLAAYEHF. Written as DNA, the CDR3 is TGTGCCAGCAGCCCCGCGGGACTAGCGGCCTACGAGCATTTT. The full variable domain, completed using reference TRBV13 and TRBJ1-5, is AAGVIQSPRHLIKEKRETATLKCYPIPRHDTVYWYQQGPGQDPQFLISFYEKMQSDKGSIPDRFSAQQFSDYHSELNMSSLELGDSALYFCASSPAGLAAYEHFGDGTRLSIL.

This clonotype was recorded at least ten times. The rearrangement joins TRBV5-1 to TRBJ1-1, with D hard to call. From germline, CDR1 is SGHRS and CDR2 YFSETQ. The CDR3 consists of 14 residues. With 0 bases removed from V and 3 bases from J, the gap between germline ends came to 9 bases. CDR3 nucleotides: TGCGCCAGCAGCTTGGAGGAAGGGTACACTGAAGCTTTCTTT. It yields the protein CASSLEEGYTEAFF.

This clonotype was found a few times. J is TRBJ2-3 and V is TRBV25-1; D remains unclear. Germline V gene sequence: CDR1 MGHDK, CDR2 SYGVNS. The germline V and J ends were trimmed by 1 base and 4 bases, with 9 bases remaining between them. CDR3 length equals 14 residues. The CDR3 sequence is CASSESGRPDTQYF. The DNA for the CDR3 is TGTGCCAGCAGTGAATCCGGAAGGCCAGATACGCAGTATTTT.

This clonotype occurred many times. This chain uses TRBV5-1 with TRBJ1-5; no reliable D call. Trimming cost V 4 bases and J 5 bases, with 4 bases left between them. The CDR3 extends over 11 amino acids. Germline V lookup: CDR1 SGHRS, CDR2 YFSETQ. In DNA form, the CDR3 reads TGCGCCAGCAGCCCCCATCAGCCCCAGCATTTT. Its protein is CASSPHQPQHF. Supplemented by reference TRBV5-1 and TRBJ1-5, the full variable domain reads KAGVTQTPRYLIKTRGQQVTLSCSPISGHRSVSWYQQTPGQGLQFLFEYFSETQRNKGNFPGRFSGRQFSNSRSEMNVSTLELGDSALYLCASSPHQPQHFGDGTRLSIL.

The V and J genes are TRBV20-1 and TRBJ1-2, with D maybe TRBD1 (6 bases). The V and J ends lost 5 bases and 8 bases respectively, with 18 bases between them. The CDR3 runs to 13 residues. The germline V gene encodes CDR1 DFQATT and CDR2 SNEGSKA (reference sequence). CDR3 sequence: CSAGGLAGQGYTF. CDR3 nucleotide sequence: TGCAGTGCTGGGGGCCTGGCCGGGCAGGGCTACACCTTC.

Concerning this clonotype: It may be a read error: a sequence one base away is much more abundant. This chain joins TRBV6-1 and TRBJ1-4; D uncertain. This CDR3 contains 13 residues. The germline gives CDR1 MNHNS, CDR2 SASEGT. The CDR3 region has the DNA TGTGCCAGCAGACGTGGCCCCAGTGAAGAACTGTTTTTT. Amino acids: CASRRGPSEELFF.

This clonotype has ten or more counts. V and J are TRBV19 and TRBJ1-1; 8 nucleotides match TRBD1. Germline V lookup: CDR1 LNHDA, CDR2 SQIVND (reference sequence). The junction had 8 bases not matched to a gene; V was cut back by 4 bases and J by 10 bases. This CDR3 is built from 13 residues. The CDR3 sequence: CASSRGQGYGAFF. In DNA, the CDR3 is TGTGCCAGTAGTAGAGGACAGGGCTATGGAGCTTTCTTT.

The table lists this clonotype with many counts. The chain links TRBV2 to TRBJ2-5; D is undetermined. V was clipped by 8 bases and J by 0 bases, with 13 bases between them. The CDR3 is 14 residues long. CDR1 is SNHLY and CDR2 is FYNNEI in the germline V gene. The CDR3, as DNA: TGTGCCAGCGCCGGGCCTACCTACCAAGAGACCCAGTACTTC. Protein: CASAGPTYQETQYF.

The chain is built from TRBV25-1 and TRBJ2-5; D ambiguous. The length of the CDR3 is 15 residues. Trimming removed 3 bases at V and 0 bases at J, with 11 bases between. Germline CDR1 is MGHDK and CDR2 is SYGVNS. CDR3 region: CASSDSQEYQETQYF. As DNA, the CDR3 is TGTGCCAGCAGTGATTCACAAGAGTACCAAGAGACCCAGTACTTC. Drawing the rest from reference TRBV25-1 and TRBJ2-5, the complete variable domain is EADIYQTPRYLVIGTGKKITLECSQTMGHDKMYWYQQDPGMELHLIHYSYGVNSTEKGDLSSESTVSRIRTEHFPLTLESARPSHTSQYLCASSDSQEYQETQYFGPGTRLLVL.

This clonotype was counted once. The chain links TRBV10-3 to TRBJ1-5; TRBD1 agrees at 8 bases. The CDR3 covers 14 residues. Per the germline V gene, CDR1 is ENHRY and CDR2 is SYGVKD. V dropped 5 bases and J dropped 6; count of bases not matched to a gene: 6. CDR3 in amino acids: CAISPDRVSQPQHF. As DNA, the CDR3 is TGTGCCATCAGTCCGGACAGGGTCAGTCAGCCCCAGCATTTT.

The chain is built from TRBV10-3 and TRBJ2-7, with D possibly TRBD1 on 6 matching bases. Looked up from germline, CDR1 is ENHRY and CDR2 is SYGVKD. This CDR3 is built from 13 residues. V lost 6 bases to trimming and J lost 6 bases, with 15 bases between them. CDR3 sequence (DNA): TGTGCCATCAGAGGATTACAGGGAACCGAGCAGTACTTC. It specifies CAIRGLQGTEQYF.

The chain is built from TRBV28 and TRBJ2-7, with D uncertain. CDR1 is MDHEN, CDR2 SYDVKM, per germline. The CDR3 runs to 16 residues. V lost 4 bases, J lost 0 bases, and 16 bases lay in between. For the CDR3, the DNA is TGTGCCAGCAGTTCCGGGTCAGACTGGAGCTCCTACGAGCAGTACTTC. Translation: CASSSGSDWSSYEQYF.